This passage covers 28 T cell receptor beta chains from one sample sequenced in a study of T cell responses to AZD1222 COVID-19 vaccine. Assay: immunoSEQ multiplex PCR; the TCRdb copy retains only in-frame clones and omits some. This sample carries 85,000 to 110,000 clones, approximately 89% of them seen once, and the ten largest clones take 20%. The starting material was peripheral blood, obtained on day 0 of AZD1222 vaccination. These receptors all stem from an adult in good health.

The V and J genes are TRBV5-1 and TRBJ2-7; TRBD1 matches 9 bases. The J segment lost 5 bases and the V segment lost 2 bases, leaving 11 bases of the junction unmatched. This CDR3 is built from 16 residues. Germline loops: CDR1 SGHRS, CDR2 YFSETQ. CDR3 in amino acids: CASSLLTGGSPHEQYF. CDR3 bases: TGCGCCAGCAGCTTATTGACAGGGGGGTCCCCCCACGAGCAGTACTTC.

The rearrangement links TRBV10-3 to TRBJ2-1; tentative D call: TRBD1 (6 bases). V lost 0 bases and J lost 5, with 14 bases in between. Per the germline V gene, CDR1 is ENHRY and CDR2 is SYGVKD. This CDR3 is 16 amino acids long. The CDR3 loop is CAISESTGPPNNEQFF. The CDR3 DNA reads as TGTGCCATCAGTGAGTCAACAGGGCCGCCGAACAATGAGCAGTTCTTC.

A note on this clone: Different DNA sequences within this sample yield the same CDR3. This sequence joins TRBV28 and TRBJ2-7; TRBD1 aligns across 7 bases. CDR1 is MDHEN and CDR2 is SYDVKM in the germline V gene. The CDR3 runs 14 residues. Trimming took 6 bases from V and 0 from J; bases not matched to a gene: 5. CDR3 loop: CASSPGGSSYEQYF. DNA for the CDR3: TGTGCCAGCAGCCCAGGGGGAAGCTCCTACGAGCAGTACTTC.

The chain employs TRBV5-5 and TRBJ2-7, with D hard to call. The germline gives CDR1 SGHKS, CDR2 YYEKEE (reference sequence). The CDR3 loop spans 13 amino acids. V was cut by 0 bases and J by 4 bases, with 8 bases left in between. DNA for the CDR3: TGTGCCAGCAGCTTGGGGCTCGAGTACGAGCAGTACTTC. This translates into CASSLGLEYEQYF. Full variable domain (missing parts from reference TRBV5-5 and TRBJ2-7): DAGVTQSPTHLIKTRGQQVTLRCSPISGHKSVSWYQQVLGQGPQFIFQYYEKEERGRGNFPDRFSARQFPNYSSELNVNALLLGDSALYLCASSLGLEYEQYFGPGTRLTVT.

Notes on this clone: The same CDR3 arises from other DNA sequences in this sample as well. V gene TRBV18 combines with J gene TRBJ2-7; 7 positions agree with TRBD1. Germline V gives CDR1 KGHSH, CDR2 LQKENI. V dropped 6 bases and J dropped 2; count of bases not matched to a gene: 4. The CDR3 spans 13 residues. This CDR3 reads CASSPGTAYEQYF. For the CDR3, the DNA is TGTGCCAGCTCCCCAGGGACAGCCTACGAGCAGTACTTC. Together with reference TRBV18 and TRBJ2-7, the CDR3 gives the full variable domain: NAGVMQNPRHLVRRRGQEARLRCSPMKGHSHVYWYRQLPEEGLKFMVYLQKENIIDESGMPKERFSAEFPKEGPSILRIQQVVRGDSAAYFCASSPGTAYEQYFGPGTRLTVT.

The chain carries TRBV3-1 (or the pseudogene TRBV3-2) and TRBJ1-6; maybe TRBD1 (5 bases). The CDR3 has 13 amino acids. The germline CDR1 and CDR2 sequences are LGHDT and YNNKEL (reference sequence). The V end lost 8 bases, the J end lost 11 bases, and 16 bases lay between the germline ends. This chain's CDR3 is CASGQGGGAPLHF. The CDR3 nucleotides read TGTGCCAGCGGGCAGGGTGGCGGGGCACCCCTCCACTTT.

The chain combines TRBV6-5 with TRBJ2-2, with 7 bases lining up with TRBD1. Trimming cost V 2 bases and J 6 bases; bases outside gene matches: 6. The CDR3 covers 15 residues. In germline, CDR1 is MNHEY, CDR2 SVGAGI. CDR3 sequence reads: CASSYGQAGAGELFF. CDR3 nucleotide sequence: TGTGCCAGCAGTTACGGACAGGCCGGCGCCGGGGAGCTGTTTTTT.

The V and J genes are TRBV27 and TRBJ2-7, with D possibly matching TRBD1 (5 bases). The CDR3 contains 12 residues. V lost 2 bases and J lost 3, with 5 bases in between. Germline V gene lookup returns CDR1 MNHEY and CDR2 SMNVEV (reference sequence). The CDR3 region has the DNA TGTGCCAGCAGTTTACAGGGCTACGAGCAGTACTTC. Encoded protein: CASSLQGYEQYF.

The chain carries TRBV30 and TRBJ2-4; 7 bases are shared with TRBD1. V trimming: 2 bases; J trimming: 13 bases; junction bases outside the gene matches: 5. The CDR3 consists of 11 residues. Per the germline V gene, CDR1 is GTSNPN and CDR2 is SVGIG (reference sequence). The CDR3 sequence: CAWSSDRAQYF. The CDR3 region has the DNA TGTGCCTGGAGTTCCGACAGGGCCCAGTACTTC.

The DNA for the CDR3 is TGTGCCAGCAGTCTAGCGGCGAACACCGGGGAGCTGTTTTTT. It translates to CASSLAANTGELFF. The chain employs TRBV6-2 or TRBV6-3 and TRBJ2-2, with 7 bases fitting TRBD2. The CDR3 extends over 14 amino acids. The ends lost 5 bases at V and 0 bases at J; junction bases unmatched: 0. Germline V lookup: CDR1 MNHEY, CDR2 SVGEGT.

The CDR3 DNA reads TGTGCCAGCAGCGGAGAAGGGGGCATACAGCCCCAGCATTTT. Protein product: CASSGEGGIQPQHF. The chain recombines TRBV9 with TRBJ1-5; 7 bases are shared with TRBD1. This CDR3 has 14 residues. The V segment lost 3 bases and the J segment 7 bases; nucleotides outside the gene matches: 7. Germline lookup yields CDR1 SGDLS and CDR2 YYNGEE.

This rearrangement joins TRBV3-1 (or the pseudogene TRBV3-2) to TRBJ1-2; weak D call: TRBD1 (5 bases). Germline-derived CDR1 and CDR2 are LGHDT and YNNKEL (reference sequence). The CDR3 has 16 amino acids. Trimming removed 1 base from V and 0 bases from J, with 12 bases in between. CDR3 in DNA: TGTGCCAGCAGCCAAGGTCCGGGGCGTGCTAACTATGGCTACACCTTC. Amino acids: CASSQGPGRANYGYTF.

The V and J genes are TRBV18 and TRBJ1-1; D is unresolved. CDR3 length: 14 amino acids. The germline V gene has CDR1 KGHSH and CDR2 LQKENI. Trimming shortened V by 3 bases and J by 0 bases, and 8 bases separated the two germline ends. CDR3 region: CASSPREVNTEAFF. The CDR3 coding sequence is TGTGCCAGCTCACCTCGAGAGGTGAACACTGAAGCTTTCTTT.

This sequence joins TRBV20-1 and TRBJ2-7, with a tentative D call TRBD1 (5 bases). V was pared by 3 bases and J by 3 bases, with 15 bases between. The CDR3 runs to 14 residues. The germline V gene has CDR1 DFQATT and CDR2 SNEGSKA (reference sequence). CDR3 nucleotides: TGCAGTGCTAGTTCTAGGACAATCCTCTACGAGCAGTACTTC. Translating it yields CSASSRTILYEQYF.

V and J are TRBV4-3 and TRBJ1-2; 8 bases map to TRBD1. This CDR3 has 13 residues. From germline, CDR1 is LGHNA and CDR2 YSLEER. Unmatched junction bases numbered 7, after V lost 6 bases and J lost 7 bases. CDR3 in amino acids: CASRETGVGGYTF. In DNA form, the CDR3 reads TGCGCCAGCAGGGAGACAGGGGTGGGTGGCTACACCTTC.

The chain links TRBV27 to TRBJ1-1, with D perhaps TRBD1 (5 bases). Trimming removed 3 bases at V and 1 base at J, with 12 bases between. The CDR3 runs to 15 residues. CDR1 is MNHEY and CDR2 is SMNVEV in the germline V gene (reference sequence). The DNA for the CDR3 is TGTGCCAGCAGTTTGGTAGGGACCAAGAACACTGAAGCTTTCTTT. Translation: CASSLVGTKNTEAFF.

The chain combines TRBV18 with TRBJ2-1, with 8 bases identical to TRBD2. V was pared by 3 bases and J by 0 bases, with 13 bases of the junction left unmatched. The CDR3 length is 19 residues. CDR1 and CDR2 from the germline V gene are KGHSH and LQKENI. In nucleotides, the CDR3 is TGTGCCAGCTCACCTCCAAGCGGGGGAACCAAAAGCTCCTACAATGAGCAGTTCTTC. The encoded protein is CASSPPSGGTKSSYNEQFF.

The genes are TRBV5-1 and TRBJ2-7; 7 positions agree with TRBD1. The J segment lost 5 bases and the V segment lost 0 bases, leaving 8 bases of the junction unmatched. The length of the CDR3 is 15 residues. In germline, CDR1 is SGHRS, CDR2 YFSETQ. The CDR3 DNA reads TGCGCCAGCAGCTTGGGACAGGGTTCGGCGGACGAGCAGTACTTC. Amino acids: CASSLGQGSADEQYF.

This chain uses TRBV10-3 with TRBJ2-7, with TRBD1 matching 9 bases. The CDR3 loop spans 13 amino acids. V was clipped by 7 bases and J by 6 bases; unmatched bases: 7. The germline gives CDR1 ENHRY, CDR2 SYGVKD. The CDR3 reads CAIKDRGPGEQYF. CDR3 sequence (DNA): TGTGCCATCAAGGACAGGGGACCTGGCGAGCAGTACTTC.

J is TRBJ2-7 and V is TRBV4-3; possible D gene TRBD1, 6 bases. The germline gives CDR1 LGHNA, CDR2 YSLEER. V was pared by 0 bases and J by 3 bases, with 9 bases between. CDR3 length: 14 amino acids. This CDR3 reads CASSQEQGRYEQYF. The DNA for the CDR3 is TGCGCCAGCAGCCAAGAACAGGGTCGCTACGAGCAGTACTTC.

The chain couples TRBV7-9 to TRBJ2-7; TRBD2 aligns across 9 bases. V shed 7 bases and J 0 bases; nucleotides not matched to a gene: 1. Germline CDR1 and CDR2: SEHNR and FQNEAQ (reference sequence). CDR3 size: 13 residues. CDR3 bases: TGTGCCAGCACTAGCGGGGCCTCCTACGAGCAGTACTTC. This codes for CASTSGASYEQYF.

The V call is TRBV2, the J call TRBJ1-5; a weak D match, TRBD1 (6 bases). The CDR3 has 15 amino acids. The germline V gene encodes CDR1 SNHLY and CDR2 FYNNEI. Trimming removed 4 bases from V and 7 bases from J, with 17 bases in between. CDR3 nucleotide sequence: TGTGCCAGCAGTGTCTCAGGGGACTACCGGCAGCCCCAGCATTTT. Translated: CASSVSGDYRQPQHF.

The V and J genes are TRBV7-2 and TRBJ2-7; 12 bases align to TRBD2. Germline CDR1 reads SGHTA; CDR2 reads FQGNSA. The CDR3 is 15 amino acids. V gave up 5 bases and J gave up 3 bases; unmatched junction bases: 5. CDR3 sequence: CASSPSLAGGYEQYF. For the CDR3, the DNA is TGTGCCAGCAGCCCATCACTAGCGGGGGGCTACGAGCAGTACTTC.

The chain uses TRBV5-1 and TRBJ2-7; tentative D call: TRBD2 (5 bases). V was cut by 4 bases and J by 2 bases, with 13 bases left in between. The CDR3 loop spans 14 amino acids. CDR1 SGHRS and CDR2 YFSETQ come from the germline V gene. The CDR3 loop reads CASSPGLGTYEQYF. The CDR3 DNA follows: TGCGCCAGCAGCCCCGGACTGGGAACCTACGAGCAGTACTTC.

The rearrangement joins TRBV7-9 to TRBJ2-2; no clear D. The CDR3 contains 14 residues. Trimming removed 3 bases at V and 5 bases at J, with 10 bases between. CDR1 is SEHNR, CDR2 FQNEAQ, per germline (reference sequence). The CDR3 DNA reads TGTGCCAGCAGCTTGGGCCACGGGACCGGGGAGCTGTTTTTT. Amino acids: CASSLGHGTGELFF.

The CDR3 loop is CASTEPGRTEAFF. The CDR3 bases are TGTGCCAGCACCGAGCCAGGGCGGACTGAAGCTTTCTTT. The chain carries TRBV18 and TRBJ1-1; a weak D match, TRBD1 (5 bases). The V gene's germline CDR1 is KGHSH and CDR2 LQKENI. The CDR3 runs 13 residues. The V and J ends lost 8 bases and 5 bases respectively, with 15 bases between them.

The J gene is TRBJ2-3, the V gene TRBV4-3; TRBD2 is a possible D gene (6 bases). Germline V gene sequence: CDR1 LGHNA, CDR2 YSLEER. Trimming pared 1 base from V and 5 bases from J, leaving 13 bases between. The CDR3 is 15 amino acids. CDR3 DNA sequence: TGCGCCAGCAGCCAAGTGGGCGGGACGGGAGATACGCAGTATTTT. Amino acids: CASSQVGGTGDTQYF.

The chain couples TRBV7-2 to TRBJ1-1; 7 nucleotides agree with TRBD1. Per germline, CDR1 SGHTA and CDR2 FQGNSA. The V and J ends lost 5 bases and 0 bases, in that order; junction bases with no gene match: 6. This CDR3 comprises 15 residues. In DNA, the CDR3 is TGTGCCAGCAGCCAGCGACAGGGAATGAACACTGAAGCTTTCTTT. Translated: CASSQRQGMNTEAFF.